The 26 T cell receptor beta chains below all came from one sample that was sequenced in a study of blood T cell repertoires in COVID-19. The assay was immunoSEQ multiplex PCR, and TCRdb's table has in-frame clones only and misses some. The data hold about 110,000 clones, with 76% observed a single time. Material: peripheral blood. Receptors originate from a man of 80 years or more with COVID-19, enrolled during active disease.

This chain links TRBV12-1 with TRBJ2-3; TRBD2 is taken as the D call from the table, unchecked against the DNA. TRBV12-1 is reported as a pseudogene. This CDR3 spans 16 amino acids. CDR3 loop: CASSADTSGELYTQYF. Here the CDR3 DNA reads TGTGCCAGCAGCGCAGACACTAGCGGGGAGCTATATACGCAGTATTTT.

The genes are TRBV28 and TRBJ1-1, with D tentatively TRBD1 (5 bases). Deletions cut 2 bases from V and 6 bases from J, with 16 bases between. Germline values: CDR1 MDHEN, CDR2 SYDVKM. This CDR3 spans 15 amino acids. The CDR3 nucleotides read TGTGCCAGCAGTTTAGCAGGGCTCTCTCAATCTGAAGCTTTCTTT. Its protein product is CASSLAGLSQSEAFF. Combining the CDR3 with reference TRBV28 and TRBJ1-1 gives the whole variable domain DVKVTQSSRYLVKRTGEKVFLECVQDMDHENMFWYRQDPGLGLRLIYFSYDVKMKEKGDIPEGYSVSREKKERFSLILESASTNQTSMYLCASSLAGLSQSEAFFGQGTRLTVV.

The gene calls are TRBV28 and TRBJ1-4; 7 bases are a match to TRBD1. Germline loops: CDR1 MDHEN, CDR2 SYDVKM. The CDR3 consists of 14 residues. V was pared by 6 bases and J by 5 bases, with 6 bases of the junction left unmatched. This chain's CDR3 is CASSLWDSNEKLFF. The CDR3 nucleotides read TGTGCCAGCAGCTTGTGGGACAGCAATGAAAAACTGTTTTTT. The whole variable domain, filled in from reference TRBV28 and TRBJ1-4, reads DVKVTQSSRYLVKRTGEKVFLECVQDMDHENMFWYRQDPGLGLRLIYFSYDVKMKEKGDIPEGYSVSREKKERFSLILESASTNQTSMYLCASSLWDSNEKLFFGSGTQLSVL.

This chain uses TRBV5-4 with TRBJ2-5, with TRBD2 matching 9 bases. This CDR3 has 15 residues. The junction had 5 bases not matched to a gene; V was cut back by 4 bases and J by 1 base. Germline CDR1 SGHNT, CDR2 YYREEE (reference sequence). DNA for the CDR3: TGTGCCAGCAGCCCCGGGACTAGCTCCCAAGAGACCCAGTACTTC. Encoded protein: CASSPGTSSQETQYF.

The genes are TRBV28 and TRBJ1-4, with D unresolved. CDR1 and CDR2 from the germline V gene are MDHEN and SYDVKM. The CDR3 runs to 16 residues. Trimming removed 5 bases at V and 0 bases at J, with 13 bases between. This CDR3 is CASSPWPQATNEKLFF. CDR3 coding DNA: TGTGCCAGCAGTCCCTGGCCTCAGGCAACTAATGAAAAACTGTTTTTT.

The rearrangement uses TRBV3-1 (or the pseudogene TRBV3-2) and TRBJ1-5; tentative D call: TRBD1 (5 bases). Germline assignment: CDR1 LGHDT and CDR2 YNNKEL (reference sequence). The CDR3 covers 13 residues. V was clipped by 4 bases and J by 9 bases, with 13 bases between them. The CDR3 DNA reads as TGTGCCAGCAGCCTTCAGGGAGGCGCGCCCCAGCATTTT. Its translation is CASSLQGGAPQHF.

The gene calls are TRBV5-1 and TRBJ1-1, with a possible D match to TRBD1 (5 bases). Germline CDR1 is SGHRS and CDR2 is YFSETQ. With 0 bases removed from V and 1 base from J, the gap between germline ends came to 10 bases. This CDR3 has 15 residues. The CDR3 bases are TGCGCCAGCAGCTTGGTCGGACACTCGAACACTGAAGCTTTCTTT. Amino acids: CASSLVGHSNTEAFF.

This clone turned up a few times. This chain connects TRBV9 to TRBJ2-3, with D possibly TRBD2 on 6 matching bases. Deletions cut 0 bases from V and 6 bases from J, with 20 bases between. This CDR3 contains 17 residues. Germline CDR1 SGDLS, CDR2 YYNGEE. The CDR3 spells CASSVATSRDGSDTQYF. The CDR3 region has the DNA TGTGCCAGCAGCGTAGCTACTTCGCGGGATGGCTCGGATACGCAGTATTTT.

V is TRBV6-5 and J is TRBJ2-3, with D tentatively TRBD2 (6 bases). Germline V gene data show CDR1 as MNHEY and CDR2 as SVGAGI. V lost 0 bases and J lost 5, with 15 bases in between. The CDR3 extends over 16 amino acids. The CDR3: CASSYSPGSGQDTQYF. The CDR3 bases are TGTGCCAGCAGTTACTCTCCCGGGAGTGGGCAAGATACGCAGTATTTT.

The CDR3 is CASSPQSTVNYGYTF. The CDR3 DNA reads TGTGCCAGCAGTCCTCAATCGACTGTTAACTATGGCTACACCTTC. This chain connects TRBV27 to TRBJ1-2; unclear D gene. V dropped 5 bases and J dropped 1 base, with 14 bases sitting between them. CDR1 is MNHEY, CDR2 SMNVEV, per germline (reference sequence). The CDR3 sequence is 15 residues long.

The chain has TRBV7-2 and TRBJ2-2; D gene unclear. Trimming stripped 1 base from V and 1 base from J, with 4 bases between. The germline gives CDR1 SGHTA, CDR2 FQGNSA. The CDR3 loop spans 14 amino acids. The CDR3 is CASSLDGNTGELFF. The CDR3 DNA is TGTGCCAGCAGCTTAGACGGGAACACCGGGGAGCTGTTTTTT.

The chain joins TRBV21-1 to TRBJ1-1; the D call TRBD1 from the table was never checked on the DNA. TRBV21-1 is a recognized pseudogene. The length of the CDR3 is 15 residues. The CDR3 region is CASSKGADGNTEAFF. The CDR3 DNA follows: TGTGCCAGCAGCAAAGGGGCAGATGGGAACACTGAAGCTTTCTTT.

The chain has TRBV28 and TRBJ1-1, with TRBD1 as a possible D gene (5 bases). Between the trimmed V and J ends, which lost 1 base and 4 bases, there was a span of 7 bases. CDR1 and CDR2 (germline): MDHEN, SYDVKM. This CDR3 region has 13 residues. DNA of the CDR3: TGTGCCAGCAGTTTATTCGGGGGCACTGAAGCTTTCTTT. Encoded protein: CASSLFGGTEAFF.

The V gene is TRBV5-8, the J gene TRBJ2-1; TRBD2 matches at 9 bases. The CDR3 has 15 residues. Germline CDR1 is SGHTS and CDR2 is YDEGEE. With 1 base clipped from V and 9 bases from J, the junction kept 8 bases outside the gene matches. CDR3 in DNA: TGTGCCAGCAGCTTGATGGGACTAGCTCCCGGTGAGCAGTTCTTC. Translation gives CASSLMGLAPGEQFF.

V gene TRBV4-2 combines with J gene TRBJ2-2, with D perhaps matching TRBD2 (5 bases). The CDR3 has 15 residues. Trimming removed 3 bases at V and 1 base at J, with 9 bases between. Germline V gene data show CDR1 as LGHNA and CDR2 as YNFKEQ. The CDR3 loop reads CASSQTAGNTGELFF. The DNA for the CDR3 is TGTGCCAGCAGCCAGACCGCGGGGAACACCGGGGAGCTGTTTTTT.

The chain links TRBV5-1 to TRBJ2-2; no definite D call. The CDR3 spans 14 residues. Trimming removed 4 bases from V and 0 bases from J, with 7 bases in between. Germline assignment: CDR1 SGHRS and CDR2 YFSETQ. The CDR3 DNA is TGCGCCAGCAGCCCCGAGGCGAACACCGGGGAGCTGTTTTTT. Its translation is CASSPEANTGELFF.

The V call is TRBV4-1, the J call TRBJ2-4; the match to TRBD1 covers 9 bases. The J segment lost 7 bases and the V segment lost 1 base, leaving 2 bases of the junction unmatched. In germline, CDR1 is MGHRA, CDR2 YSYEKL. This CDR3 spans 14 amino acids. The CDR3 sequence: CASSQGQGVNIQYF. CDR3 DNA sequence: TGCGCCAGCAGCCAAGGACAGGGGGTGAACATTCAGTACTTC.

V gene TRBV6-5 combines with J gene TRBJ2-7; possibly TRBD2 for D (5 bases). The CDR3 totals 14 residues. Trimming removed 2 bases from V and 4 bases from J, with 12 bases in between. CDR1 is MNHEY and CDR2 is SVGAGI in the germline V gene. The CDR3 here is CASSYVRAGYEQYF. CDR3 coding DNA: TGTGCCAGCAGTTACGTGAGGGCCGGGTACGAGCAGTACTTC.

The rearrangement uses TRBV4-2 and TRBJ2-7, with 7 bases lining up with TRBD2. Germline loops: CDR1 LGHNA, CDR2 YNFKEQ. The V segment lost 1 base and the J segment 4 bases; nucleotides outside the gene matches: 10. The CDR3 contains 16 residues. In nucleotides, the CDR3 is TGTGCCAGCAGCCAAGTATCTGGCCAGCGGGGATACGAGCAGTACTTC. It translates to CASSQVSGQRGYEQYF.

V usage is TRBV6-5 and J usage is TRBJ2-5; 8 bases match TRBD1. The germline V gene encodes CDR1 MNHEY and CDR2 SVGAGI. J was trimmed by 6 bases and V by 6 bases; bases with no gene match: 6. The CDR3 is 13 residues long. The CDR3 DNA reads TGTGCCAGCAGAAACGGACAGGGACAGACCCAGTACTTC. Translation: CASRNGQGQTQYF.

The gene calls are TRBV5-8 and TRBJ2-6; D may be TRBD1 (5 bases). Germline loops: CDR1 SGHTS, CDR2 YDEGEE. The CDR3 sequence is 14 residues long. Trimming cost V 6 bases and J 0 bases, with 7 bases left between them. The CDR3 here is CASTGPSGANVLTF. CDR3 sequence (DNA): TGTGCCAGCACAGGGCCCTCTGGGGCCAACGTCCTGACTTTC.

This rearrangement joins TRBV7-2 to TRBJ2-2; TRBD2 might be the D (5 bases). Germline values: CDR1 SGHTA, CDR2 FQGNSA. The V end lost 4 bases, the J end lost 4 bases, and 10 bases lay between the germline ends. CDR3 length: 14 amino acids. CDR3 bases: TGTGCCAGCAGCTACCGAAGCGGCACCGGGGAGCTGTTTTTT. Its translation: CASSYRSGTGELFF.

The V gene is TRBV2, the J gene TRBJ2-5, with D perhaps matching TRBD2 (6 bases). V shed 7 bases and J shed 5 bases, with 14 bases lying between them. Germline assignment: CDR1 SNHLY and CDR2 FYNNEI. The CDR3 is 13 residues long. This CDR3 reads CASMRDSQETQYF. The CDR3 DNA sequence: TGTGCCAGCATGAGGGACTCACAGGAGACCCAGTACTTC.

The table lists this clone with a few counts. This chain links TRBV2 with TRBJ1-1; 10 nucleotides align to TRBD1. The CDR3 length is 14 residues. Germline V gene data show CDR1 as SNHLY and CDR2 as FYNNEI. Losses at the gene ends were 6 bases for V and 2 bases for J; bases not matched to a gene: 3. This chain's CDR3 is CASRETGGNTEAFF. CDR3 nucleotides: TGTGCCAGCAGGGAGACAGGGGGCAACACTGAAGCTTTCTTT.

This chain joins TRBV7-8 and TRBJ1-3; 7 positions match TRBD1. Trimming at V came to 2 bases and at J to 3 bases, leaving 7 bases not matched to a gene. CDR3 size: 16 residues. CDR1 is SGHVS and CDR2 is FQNEAQ in the germline V gene. The CDR3 spells CASSLSEGAFGNTIYF. The CDR3 DNA follows: TGTGCCAGCAGCTTATCTGAGGGGGCCTTTGGAAACACCATATATTTT.

J is TRBJ2-1 and V is TRBV2; TRBD1 agrees at 8 bases. V was clipped by 3 bases and J by 4 bases; unmatched bases: 5. The CDR3 has 15 residues. Per germline, CDR1 SNHLY and CDR2 FYNNEI. CDR3 residues: CASSDGQGRYNEQFF. In DNA form, the CDR3 reads TGTGCCAGCAGTGACGGACAGGGCAGGTACAATGAGCAGTTCTTC.